A single sample gave rise to the 6 T cell receptor beta chains below, sequenced in a study of T cells expressing NK-cell markers. TCRdb re-called the 5' RACE reads, yielding one record per CDR3 amino acid sequence without DNA. The sample's table shows roughly 350,000 distinct CDR3 sequences. Source material: blood T cells: a sorted CD56 or NKG2C T cell subset, CD4+ or CD8+ T cells, or bulk PBMC T cells (not recorded which). These receptors were obtained from a man between 18 and 69 years old in good health.

V and J are TRBV5-5 and TRBJ1-6; no DNA is available, so the TRBD1 call from TCRdb remains unchecked. Germline CDR1 SGHKS, CDR2 YYEKEE (reference sequence). The CDR3 length is 16 residues. The chain's CDR3 is CASSLGGQTGNSPLHF.

This CDR3 reads CSVEVMVDYFSYEQYF. The gene calls are TRBV29-1 and TRBJ2-7; TCRdb proposes TRBD2, but this gene call is untestable without DNA. CDR1 and CDR2 (germline): SQVTM, ANQGSEA. This CDR3 has 16 residues.

The genes are TRBV4-1 and TRBJ2-3; the D call from TCRdb, TRBD1, cannot be confirmed without DNA. CDR3 length: 13 residues. Germline loops: CDR1 MGHRA, CDR2 YSYEKL. The CDR3 spells CASRETGANTQYF.

This chain connects TRBV7-2 to TRBJ2-5. Germline V lookup: CDR1 SGHTA, CDR2 FQGNSA. There are 15 residues in the CDR3. The CDR3 sequence: CASSLARGHQETQYF.

The V gene is TRBV20-1, the J gene TRBJ2-7; the TCRdb call, TRBD1, lacks DNA for checking. CDR1 DFQATT and CDR2 SNEGSKA come from the germline V gene (reference sequence). CDR3 length equals 14 residues. CDR3 in amino acids: CSASRDGRVSEQYF.

V gene TRBV29-1 combines with J gene TRBJ1-2. CDR3 size: 12 residues. CDR1 SQVTM and CDR2 ANQGSEA come from the germline V gene. CDR3: CSVDGQMGGYTF.